Below, 8 T cell receptor beta chains from the same sample are listed, as sequenced in a study of T-cell memory formation after mild COVID-19. TCRdb reprocessed the 5' RACE reads with MiXCR, giving one entry per CDR3 protein. The profile shows approximately 89,000 distinct CDR3 sequences, roughly 25% of them singletons. The sample consisted of PBMCs or a T cell subset sorted from them (not recorded which). The receptors here all came from a man between 18 and 29 years old who had mild COVID-19 (a few samples of this study predate the infection). Cell type and time point are not known.

The V call is TRBV4-1, the J call TRBJ1-1; 8 positions match TRBD1. The germline CDR1 and CDR2 sequences are MGHRA and YSYEKL. CDR3 length equals 15 residues. The ends lost 1 base at V and 5 bases at J; junction bases unmatched: 6. Here the CDR3 DNA reads TGCGCCAGCAGCCAAGTTCGGACAGGGAGGACTGAAGCTTTCTTT. Protein sequence: CASSQVRTGRTEAFF.

The J gene is TRBJ1-2, the V gene TRBV4-1, with D unresolved. V shed 0 bases and J shed 4 bases, with 15 bases lying between them. Germline V gene data show CDR1 as MGHRA and CDR2 as YSYEKL. The CDR3 sequence is 16 residues long. In DNA, the CDR3 is TGCGCCAGCAGCCAAGATAATTTTAATCTTGTCTATGGCTACACCTTC. It translates to CASSQDNFNLVYGYTF.

V and J are TRBV4-1 and TRBJ2-2, with a weak D call TRBD2 (5 bases). The germline V and J ends were trimmed by 0 bases and 3 bases, with 14 bases remaining between them. This CDR3 has 17 residues. Looked up from germline, CDR1 is MGHRA and CDR2 is YSYEKL. The CDR3 nucleotides read TGCGCCAGCAGCCAAGAGGGAGACCTCCTCCACACCGGGGAGCTGTTTTTT. It is translated as CASSQEGDLLHTGELFF.

About this clonotype: The junction departs from the called germline gene at one end, perhaps through a read error. The chain uses TRBV7-9 and TRBJ1-1; the match to TRBD1 covers 10 bases. CDR1 is SEHNR, CDR2 FQNEAQ, per germline (reference sequence). This CDR3 region has 15 residues. DNA of the CDR3: TGTGCCAGCAGCATAGCCGGGACAGGGGCCACTGAAGCTTTCTTT. Translating gives CASSIAGTGATEAFF.

The V gene is TRBV10-3, the J gene TRBJ2-1, with D perhaps TRBD1 (5 bases). V lost 0 bases and J lost 7, with 19 bases in between. This CDR3 is 17 amino acids long. In germline, CDR1 is ENHRY, CDR2 SYGVKD. The CDR3, as DNA: TGTGCCATCAGTGAGTCGGGGCGAAAAGAGGTCTGGAATGAGCAGTTCTTC. The encoded protein is CAISESGRKEVWNEQFF.

This clonotype was detected only once. CDR3: CASSLSRGINQPQHF. The DNA of the CDR3 is TGTGCCAGCAGTCTTTCCAGGGGAATCAATCAGCCCCAGCATTTT. V usage is TRBV6-5 and J usage is TRBJ1-5; perhaps TRBD1 as D (6 bases). Germline CDR1 is MNHEY and CDR2 is SVGAGI. CDR3 length: 15 amino acids. V was pared by 5 bases and J by 3 bases, with 14 bases between.

CDR3 sequence reads: CASSLGPSGVNSPLHF. The CDR3 DNA sequence: TGTGCCAGCAGCTTAGGTCCGTCGGGGGTTAATTCACCCCTCCACTTT. This rearrangement joins TRBV7-6 to TRBJ1-6; D perhaps matches TRBD1 (5 bases). This CDR3 has 16 amino acids. Germline CDR1 is SGHVS and CDR2 is FNYEAQ. Trimming left V 1 base short and J 6 bases short, with 13 bases between.

This clonotype has a handful of counts. This sequence joins TRBV28 and TRBJ2-1, with D possibly being TRBD1 (6 bases). Per germline, CDR1 MDHEN and CDR2 SYDVKM. The CDR3 consists of 14 residues. V was shortened by 8 bases and J by 7 bases, with 18 bases between the two germline ends. The CDR3 nucleotides are TGTGCCAGCGCAAGGACAGAATTTAAAAATGAGCAGTTCTTC. This codes for CASARTEFKNEQFF.